The sequence of this TCR beta chain was determined in a study of cytomegalovirus exposure and HLA in healthy donors. Study-wide background: As an earlier analysis found, about 179 million T cells yielded 100 million to 130 million unique TCR beta sequences. Of approximately 400 genotyped donors, around 84% clustered with self-reported Caucasian donors. General study points: Per a later analysis, roughly 17,000 TCR beta sequences showed association with HLA alleles at 0.05 false discovery rate.

This clone was seen a single time. Its target is not known. Primers for the PCR totalled 60 Vbeta and 13 Jbeta. Sequencing was performed with immunoSEQ multiplex PCR; in TCRdb, only in-frame clones are kept and a portion is missing. The profile shows 45,000 to 65,000 clones, about 70% of them singletons. Deletions cut 2 bases from V and 7 bases from J, with 17 bases between. The CDR3 totals 15 residues. The germline gives CDR1 KGHSH, CDR2 LQKENI. This clonotype originated in a woman between 45 and 65 years old in good health and CMV-seropositive. Input material: PBMCs. The chain is built from TRBV18 and TRBJ1-1; TRBD1 might be the D (6 bases). The CDR3 loop is CASSPRQAEAGEAFF. As DNA, the CDR3 is TGTGCCAGCTCACCAAGACAGGCAGAGGCTGGTGAAGCTTTCTTT.